This TCR beta chain stems from a study of cytotoxic CD8 clonotypes in ibrutinib-treated CLL. In the study overall: Response samples were drawn at a median of around 12 months of treatment, range 6 to 36. Points from the study as a whole: There were differences in sampling times between sustained-remission and progressing patients. Baseline clonality exceeded age-matched healthy donors and tracked circulating CD8+ T-cell counts.

The CDR3 covers 15 residues. Germline lookup yields CDR1 SGHRS and CDR2 YFSETQ. Trimming pared 2 bases from V and 1 base from J, leaving 9 bases between. A few counts support this clone. Antigen unknown. The intended depth for sequencing was 1 in 200,000 to 1 in 1 million T cells. Clones were read by immunoSEQ multiplex PCR, and TCRdb kept only the in-frame ones, dropping some. In the table there are 40,000 to 60,000 clones, around 53% of which are singletons. The sequences come from PBMCs, collected after 12 months of ibrutinib treatment. The receptor was derived from a human donor with chronic lymphocytic leukemia. The chain uses TRBV5-1 and TRBJ2-2; D may be TRBD1 or TRBD2 (6 bases each). CDR3 sequence reads: CASSFGGGNTGELFF. CDR3 in DNA: TGCGCCAGCAGCTTTGGAGGGGGGAACACCGGGGAGCTGTTTTTT.